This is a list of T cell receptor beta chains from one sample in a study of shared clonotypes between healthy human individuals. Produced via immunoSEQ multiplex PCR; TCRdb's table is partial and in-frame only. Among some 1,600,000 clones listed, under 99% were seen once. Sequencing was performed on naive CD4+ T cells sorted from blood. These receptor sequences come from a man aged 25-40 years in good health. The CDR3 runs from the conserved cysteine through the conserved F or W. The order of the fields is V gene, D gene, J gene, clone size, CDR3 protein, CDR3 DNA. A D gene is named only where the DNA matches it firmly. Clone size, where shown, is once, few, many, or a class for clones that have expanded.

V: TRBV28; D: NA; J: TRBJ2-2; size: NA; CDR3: CASSSHRDTGELFF; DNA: TGTGCCAGCAGTTCACACAGGGACACCGGGGAGCTGTTTTTT
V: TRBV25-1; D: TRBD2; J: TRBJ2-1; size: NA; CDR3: CASSDASGRLYNEQFF; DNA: TGTGCCAGCAGTGATGCTAGCGGGCGGCTTTACAATGAGCAGTTCTTC
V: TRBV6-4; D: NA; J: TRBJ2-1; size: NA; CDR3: CASRSDSLLYNEQFF; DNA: TGTGCCAGCAGGAGCGACTCCCTCCTCTACAATGAGCAGTTCTTC
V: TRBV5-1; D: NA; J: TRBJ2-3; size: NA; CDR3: CASISRGGGGDTQYF; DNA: TGCGCCAGCATCTCGCGAGGAGGCGGCGGAGATACGCAGTATTTT
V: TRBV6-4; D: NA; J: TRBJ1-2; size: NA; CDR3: CASRGWGQDGYTF; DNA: TGTGCCAGCAGGGGGTGGGGGCAGGATGGCTACACCTTC
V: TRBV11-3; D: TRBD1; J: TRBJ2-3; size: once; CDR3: CASSQTHRGTDTQYF; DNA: TGTGCCAGCAGCCAAACACACAGGGGGACAGATACGCAGTATTTT
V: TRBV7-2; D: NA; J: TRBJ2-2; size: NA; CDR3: CASSLEVGELFF; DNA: TGTGCCAGCAGCTTAGAAGTCGGGGAGCTGTTTTTT
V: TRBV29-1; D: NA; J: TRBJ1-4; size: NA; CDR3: CSVARIRGGNEKLFF; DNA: TGCAGCGTTGCCCGTATCCGAGGCGGTAATGAAAAACTGTTTTTT
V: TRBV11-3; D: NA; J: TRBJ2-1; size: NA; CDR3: CASSPGLGWNNEQFF; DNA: TGTGCCAGCAGCCCCGGACTGGGATGGAACAATGAGCAGTTCTTC
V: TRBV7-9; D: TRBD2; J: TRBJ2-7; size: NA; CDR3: CASSLDLADSYEQYF; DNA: TGTGCCAGCAGCTTAGATCTAGCGGACTCCTACGAGCAGTACTTC
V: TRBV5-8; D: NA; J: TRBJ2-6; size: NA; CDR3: CASSFGDSGANVLTF; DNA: TGTGCCAGCAGCTTCGGGGACTCTGGGGCCAACGTCCTGACTTTC
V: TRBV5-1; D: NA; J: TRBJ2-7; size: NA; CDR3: CASTLTTPSYEQYF; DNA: TGCGCCAGCACCTTAACCACTCCTTCCTACGAGCAGTACTTC
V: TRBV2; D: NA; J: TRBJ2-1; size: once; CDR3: CATPGTSSFSTRGNEQFF; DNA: TGTGCCACTCCAGGGACTTCTTCTTTCAGTACCAGGGGCAATGAGCAGTTCTTC
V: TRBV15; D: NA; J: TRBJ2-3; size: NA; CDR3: CATSRRAAPGDTQYF; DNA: TGTGCCACCAGCAGACGAGCAGCACCGGGGGATACGCAGTATTTT
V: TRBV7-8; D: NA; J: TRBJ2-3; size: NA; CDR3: CASSLIRLWDTQYF; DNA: TGTGCCAGCAGCTTGATCAGGCTGTGGGATACGCAGTATTTT
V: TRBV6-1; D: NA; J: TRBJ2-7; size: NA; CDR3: CASSTQVPGVEQYF; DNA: TGTGCCAGCAGTACACAGGTCCCGGGTGTGGAGCAGTACTTC
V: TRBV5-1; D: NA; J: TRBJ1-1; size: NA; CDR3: CASSLAVVTDMNTEAFF; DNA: TGCGCCAGCAGCTTGGCCGTTGTAACTGACATGAACACTGAAGCTTTCTTT
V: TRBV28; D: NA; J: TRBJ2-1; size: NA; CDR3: CASSRDPYNEQFF; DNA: TGTGCCAGCAGCCGGGACCCTTACAATGAGCAGTTCTTC
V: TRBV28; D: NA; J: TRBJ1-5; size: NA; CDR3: CASSRDSRSNQPQHF; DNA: TGTGCCAGCAGTAGGGACTCACGTAGCAATCAGCCCCAGCATTTT
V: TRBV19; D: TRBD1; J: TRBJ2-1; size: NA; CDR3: CASMPGQGASYNEQFF; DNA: TGTGCCAGTATGCCGGGACAGGGGGCTTCCTACAATGAGCAGTTCTTC
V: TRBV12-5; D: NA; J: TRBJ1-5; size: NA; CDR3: CASGLWIRDTDSNQPQHF; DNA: TGTGCTAGTGGTTTATGGATTCGGGACACTGATAGCAATCAGCCCCAGCATTTT
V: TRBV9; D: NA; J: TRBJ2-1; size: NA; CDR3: CASSVDVRGNEQFF; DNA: TGTGCCAGCAGCGTAGACGTTAGGGGAAATGAGCAGTTCTTC
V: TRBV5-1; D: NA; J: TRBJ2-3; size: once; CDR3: CASSLGQPSSTDTQYF; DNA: TGCGCCAGCAGCTTGGGACAGCCTTCTAGCACAGATACGCAGTATTTT
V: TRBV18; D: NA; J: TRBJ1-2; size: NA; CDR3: CASSPRAGASHGYTF; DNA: TGTGCCAGCTCACCACGAGCAGGGGCGAGTCATGGCTACACCTTC
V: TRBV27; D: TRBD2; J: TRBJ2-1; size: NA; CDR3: CASSRGSFYNEQFF; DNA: TGTGCCAGCAGTCGCGGGAGTTTCTACAATGAGCAGTTCTTC
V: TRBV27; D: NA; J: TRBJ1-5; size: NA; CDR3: CASSRRPTFSNQPQHF; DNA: TGTGCCAGCAGCCGGCGGCCCACTTTTTCCAATCAGCCCCAGCATTTT
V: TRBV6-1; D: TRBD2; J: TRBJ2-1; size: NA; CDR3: CASSDGLAGQQFF; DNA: TGTGCCAGCAGTGATGGACTAGCGGGTCAGCAGTTCTTC
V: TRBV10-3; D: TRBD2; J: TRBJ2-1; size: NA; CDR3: CAIRLQGREASEGHNEQFF; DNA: TGTGCCATCAGATTGCAGGGTCGGGAGGCCTCCGAGGGGCACAATGAGCAGTTCTTC
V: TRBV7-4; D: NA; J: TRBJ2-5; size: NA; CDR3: CASSEGGRAEETQYF; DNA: TGTGCCAGCAGTGAGGGGGGCCGCGCCGAGGAGACCCAGTACTTC
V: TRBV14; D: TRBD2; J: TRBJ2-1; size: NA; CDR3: CASSQGLDGEQFF; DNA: TGTGCCAGCAGCCAGGGACTAGATGGTGAGCAGTTCTTC
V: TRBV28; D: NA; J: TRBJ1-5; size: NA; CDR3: CASSFMGQPQHF; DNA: TGTGCCAGCAGTTTTATGGGTCAGCCCCAGCATTTT
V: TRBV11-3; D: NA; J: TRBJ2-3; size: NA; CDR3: CASSLSRQSTDTQYF; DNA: TGTGCCAGCAGCTTAAGTCGCCAGTCCACAGATACGCAGTATTTT
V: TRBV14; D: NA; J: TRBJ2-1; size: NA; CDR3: CASSLRQSSYNEQFF; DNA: TGTGCCAGCAGCCTAAGACAAAGCTCCTACAATGAGCAGTTCTTC
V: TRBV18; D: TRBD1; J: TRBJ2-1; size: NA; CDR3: CASSPYAGQVADEQFF; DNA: TGTGCCAGCTCACCATACGCGGGACAGGTGGCGGATGAGCAGTTCTTC
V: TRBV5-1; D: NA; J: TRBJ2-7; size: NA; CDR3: CASSLMNVAAQGYEQYF; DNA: TGCGCCAGCAGCTTGATGAACGTAGCGGCCCAGGGGTACGAGCAGTACTTC
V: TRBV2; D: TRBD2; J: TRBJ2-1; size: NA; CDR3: CASSDLETSGRFEQFF; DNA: TGTGCCAGCAGTGATTTGGAGACTAGCGGGAGGTTTGAGCAGTTCTTC
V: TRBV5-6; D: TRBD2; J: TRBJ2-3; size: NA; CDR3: CASSRSSGSSTDTQYF; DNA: TGTGCCAGCAGCCGTTCTAGCGGGAGCAGCACAGATACGCAGTATTTT
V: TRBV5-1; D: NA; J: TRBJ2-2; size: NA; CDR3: CASSLVPKGTGELFF; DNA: TGCGCCAGCAGCTTGGTACCTAAGGGCACCGGGGAGCTGTTTTTT
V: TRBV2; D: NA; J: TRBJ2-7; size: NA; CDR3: CASSEAAGDGEQYF; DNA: TGTGCCAGCAGTGAAGCGGCAGGCGATGGCGAGCAGTACTTC
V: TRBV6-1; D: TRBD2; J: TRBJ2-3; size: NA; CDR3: CASSESAGLGTDTQYF; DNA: TGTGCCAGCAGTGAATCGGCGGGACTAGGCACAGATACGCAGTATTTT
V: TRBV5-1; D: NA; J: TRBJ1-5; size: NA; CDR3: CASSLYPDDQPQHF; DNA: TGCGCCAGCAGCTTGTATCCGGACGATCAGCCCCAGCATTTT
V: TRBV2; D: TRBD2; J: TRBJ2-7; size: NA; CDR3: CASRGTGTSALPSYEQYF; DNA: TGTGCCAGCAGGGGGACCGGGACTAGCGCCCTTCCCTCCTACGAGCAGTACTTC
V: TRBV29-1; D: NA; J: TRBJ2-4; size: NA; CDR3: CSVGGGLAKNIQYF; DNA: TGCAGCGTTGGTGGGGGATTAGCCAAAAACATTCAGTACTTC
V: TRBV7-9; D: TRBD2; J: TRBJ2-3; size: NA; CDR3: CASSSTGGSTDTQYF; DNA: TGTGCCAGCAGTTCTACGGGCGGGAGTACAGATACGCAGTATTTT
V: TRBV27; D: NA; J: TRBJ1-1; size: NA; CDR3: CASSLGQGFDTEAFF; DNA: TGTGCCAGCAGTTTAGGGCAGGGGTTCGACACTGAAGCTTTCTTT
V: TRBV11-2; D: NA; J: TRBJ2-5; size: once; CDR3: CASSGGIRGQETQYF; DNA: TGTGCCAGCAGCGGAGGCATTCGGGGGCAAGAGACCCAGTACTTC
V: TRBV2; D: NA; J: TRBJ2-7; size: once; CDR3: CASHEGGEQYF; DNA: TGTGCCTCGCACGAAGGGGGAGAGCAGTACTTC
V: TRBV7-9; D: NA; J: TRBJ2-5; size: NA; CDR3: CASSLTRMETQYF; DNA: TGTGCCAGCAGCTTAACCAGGATGGAGACCCAGTACTTC